This is a list of T cell receptor beta chains from one sample in a study of CD8+CD57+ T cells in acquired aplastic anemia. TCRdb analysed the reads with MiXCR anew, one entry per CDR3 protein. This table holds a few hundred thousand distinct CDR3 sequences, approximately 33% found once. The sample was sorted CD4+, CD8+, or CD8+CD57+ T cells (not recorded which) from PBMCs. Every receptor here comes from a human donor with aplastic anemia. The CDR3 runs from the conserved cysteine through the conserved F or W. The D gene is left open where the match is weak. Size values are once, few and many counts, or a class for expanded clones, and some rows have none.

v_gene	j_gene	d_gene	abundance	CDR3nt	CDR3aa
TRBV20-1	TRBJ2-3	TRBD2	.	TGCAGTGCAGCCGGGACTACGCACACAGATACGCAGTATTTT	CSAAGTTHTDTQYF
TRBV2	TRBJ2-1	.	many	TGTGCCAGCAGTGAAGAGAGGGACTTATACAATGAGCAGTTCTTC	CASSEERDLYNEQFF
TRBV15	TRBJ1-5	.	.	TGTGCCACCAGCGAACGTCAAGAGACCCAGCATTTT	CATSERQETQHF
TRBV19	TRBJ2-5	.	many	TGTGCCAGTAGTAAGAGGCGGGCCCAGTACTTC	CASSKRRAQYF
TRBV9	TRBJ2-2	.	.	TGTGCCAGCAGCGTAGCCTGCACCGGGGAGCTGTTTTTT	CASSVACTGELFF
TRBV30	TRBJ2-7	.	.	TGTGCCTGGAGTGACGGTTACGAGCAGTACTTC	CAWSDGYEQYF
TRBV5-5	TRBJ1-5	.	.	TGTGCCAGCAGCCTCATGGGATCCAGCAATCAGCCCCAGCATTTT	CASSLMGSSNQPQHF
TRBV28	TRBJ2-5	.	few	TGTGCCAGCAGGTTCCTTGGGACCCAGTACTTC	CASRFLGTQYF
TRBV7-9	TRBJ1-6	.	.	TGTGCCAGCAGCCAGGGCCTCTCACCCCTCCACTTT	CASSQGLSPLHF
TRBV5-1	TRBJ1-1	.	.	TGCGCCAGCAGCTTGGCTCGGGACTCCCGAAATACTGAAGCTTTCTTT	CASSLARDSRNTEAFF
TRBV7-3	TRBJ2-1	TRBD2	few	TGTGCCAGCAGCTCAAAACAGCGGGAGGGGGATGAGCAGTTCTTC	CASSSKQREGDEQFF
TRBV2	TRBJ2-1	.	.	TGTGCCAGCAGTGATTTACGGGGGACCAATGAGCAGTTCTTC	CASSDLRGTNEQFF
TRBV5-1	TRBJ1-1	.	few	TGCGCCAGCAGCTTGGATCGGGGTTGGACTGAAGCTTTCTTT	CASSLDRGWTEAFF
TRBV20-1	TRBJ2-5	.	.	TGCAGTGCAGGAGGGCGCGGAGGGCTGGAAGAGACCCAGTACTTC	CSAGGRGGLEETQYF
TRBV20-1	TRBJ2-3	.	few	TGCAGTGCCCAAGGGGTAGACAACACAGATACGCAGTATTTT	CSAQGVDNTDTQYF
TRBV11-2	TRBJ2-7	.	few	TGTGCCAGCAGCTTAGTAGTGGGAGGCACCCACGAGCAGTACTTC	CASSLVVGGTHEQYF
TRBV7-9	TRBJ1-5	.	few	TGTGCCAGCAGCTCGTCAGGGGTTCAGCCCCAGCATTTT	CASSSSGVQPQHF
TRBV29-1	TRBJ1-2	.	once	TGCAGCGTTGAGTCGGGAGCTGGCTACACCTTC	CSVESGAGYTF
TRBV20-1	TRBJ1-6	.	.	TGCAGTGCTAGGGGGGTAAGCTCCTATAATTCACCCCTCCACTTT	CSARGVSSYNSPLHF
TRBV19	TRBJ2-1	TRBD2	few	TGTGCCAGTAGTAGCCTAGCGGTTCCTAGGTACAATGAGCAGTTCTTC	CASSSLAVPRYNEQFF
TRBV10-3	TRBJ1-1	.	few	TGTGCCAGCAGTGAGGACGGTAGCGGCACTGAAGCTTTCTTT	CASSEDGSGTEAFF
TRBV7-2	TRBJ1-2	TRBD1	few	TGTGCCAGCAGCCTACAGGGGGCGGCTAACTATGGCTACACCTTC	CASSLQGAANYGYTF
TRBV5-1	TRBJ2-5	.	.	TGCGCCAGCAGCTTGAGCCCTGGGAACCAAGAGACCCAGTACTTC	CASSLSPGNQETQYF
TRBV11-2	TRBJ2-3	TRBD2	many	TGTGCCAGCAGCTTAGGCGCGGGGGGGCCTTGGACAGATACGCAGTATTTT	CASSLGAGGPWTDTQYF
TRBV6-7	TRBJ2-7	.	few	TGTGCGCCGCGCCCTAGCTCTAATAAATCCTACGAGCAGTACTTC	CAPRPSSNKSYEQYF
TRBV5-1	TRBJ2-7	.	few	TGCGCCAGCAGCTTAGGGAGCGGGACAACAGACTACGAGCAGTACTTC	CASSLGSGTTDYEQYF
TRBV19	TRBJ1-5	.	.	TGTGCCAGTCAAGGGGGGGCAGCTCAGCCCCAGCATTTT	CASQGGAAQPQHF
TRBV10-3	TRBJ2-3	.	many	TGTGCCATCAGTGGTAGTTATCGCACAGATACGCAGTATTTT	CAISGSYRTDTQYF
TRBV20-1	TRBJ1-5	TRBD1	few	TGCAGTGCTAGAGAGGCCAGGGGGATTGGTAGCAATCAGCCCCAGCATTTT	CSAREARGIGSNQPQHF
TRBV7-6	TRBJ1-2	.	.	TGTGCTAGCAGCTTAGGTGGCAGCCAGGCAGCTAACTATGGCTACACCTTC	CASSLGGSQAANYGYTF
TRBV6-1	TRBJ1-2	.	few	TGTGCCAGCACCCAAGGGGCAGGCCCTAACTATGGCTACACCTTC	CASTQGAGPNYGYTF
TRBV20-1	TRBJ1-6	TRBD1	many	TGCAGTGCTAGAGGAGACAGGGATAATTCACCCCTCCACTTT	CSARGDRDNSPLHF
TRBV6-1	TRBJ2-7	.	once	TGTGCCAGCATCGCAGGGACGAACTCCCACGAGCAGTACTTC	CASIAGTNSHEQYF
TRBV2	TRBJ2-1	.	many	TGTGCCAGCAACCGACAGACAGGCTACAATGAGCAGTTCTTC	CASNRQTGYNEQFF
TRBV5-1	TRBJ2-7	.	many	TGCGCCAGCAGTTTGGAGGCGGGAATTAACGAGCAGTACTTC	CASSLEAGINEQYF
TRBV29-1	TRBJ1-1	TRBD1	once	TGCAGCGTTGACCTGGGACAGGGGAACACTGAAGCTTTCTTT	CSVDLGQGNTEAFF
TRBV20-1	TRBJ1-2	TRBD1	many	TGCAAAACACAGGGGGCGGCCTATGGCTACACCTTC	CKTQGAAYGYTF
TRBV7-7	TRBJ2-2	.	.	TGTGCCAGCAGCGAGGGAGCCGGGGAGCTGTTTTTT	CASSEGAGELFF
TRBV19	TRBJ2-5	.	.	TGTGCCACCAAACAGGGAGAGACCCAGTACTTC	CATKQGETQYF
TRBV19	TRBJ1-3	.	.	TGTGCCAGTAGTACTAGGGGGTTAGACGGAAACACCATATATTTT	CASSTRGLDGNTIYF
TRBV20-1	TRBJ1-2	TRBD1	many	TGCAGTGCTAACCAGGGGGCGCGTGGCTACACCTTC	CSANQGARGYTF
TRBV10-2	TRBJ1-1	TRBD1	once	TGCGCCAGCAGTGGCAGGGGGCCCACTGAAGCTTTCTTT	CASSGRGPTEAFF
TRBV5-8	TRBJ2-5	.	few	TGTGCCAGCAGGCCTCGGGGGGCTTCAGAGACCCAGTACTTC	CASRPRGASETQYF
TRBV12-3/TRBV12-4	TRBJ2-5	TRBD2	few	TGTGCCAGCAGTTGGTCGAGCGGGGGCTTGTACCAAGAGACCCAGTACTTC	CASSWSSGGLYQETQYF
TRBV12-3/TRBV12-4	TRBJ1-2	.	.	TGTGCCGGCAGTTTAGAACTCATCTATGGCTACACCTTC	CAGSLELIYGYTF
TRBV20-1	TRBJ1-5	.	many	TGCAGTGCTAGAGGGTTACATAGCAATCAGCCCCAGCATTTT	CSARGLHSNQPQHF
TRBV10-3	TRBJ1-2	.	many	TGTGCCATCAGCGGCAGGGACGGAGCCTATGGCTACACCTTC	CAISGRDGAYGYTF
TRBV7-9	TRBJ2-7	TRBD2	many	TGTGCCAGCAGCCAGGGACTAGCGGGCCCCTACGAGCAGTACTTC	CASSQGLAGPYEQYF
TRBV2	TRBJ2-2	TRBD1	many	TGTGCCAGGGAAGGACAGGCGAACACCGGGGAGCTGTTTTTT	CAREGQANTGELFF
TRBV12-5	TRBJ2-1	TRBD2	few	TGTGCTAGTGGTTTCCAGCGGGGTCCTTACAATGAGCAGTTCTTC	CASGFQRGPYNEQFF
TRBV2	TRBJ2-5	TRBD2	.	TGTGCCACCGGCCCCGGGGGGGAGACCCAGTACTTC	CATGPGGETQYF
TRBV12-3/TRBV12-4	TRBJ2-5	.	.	TGTGCCAGCAGCCGAGACGGGGGGCCGAAGACCCAGTACTTC	CASSRDGGPKTQYF
TRBV14	TRBJ2-1	.	few	TGTGCCAGCAGTCCACAGGGATGGGGTGAGCAGTTCTTC	CASSPQGWGEQFF
TRBV10-3	TRBJ1-2	.	many	TGTGCCAGCGCCCAGGCGTCGGGATATGGCTACACCTTC	CASAQASGYGYTF
TRBV15	TRBJ1-5	TRBD1	many	TGTGCCACCAGCGGGAACAGGGGTTTAGAGCCCCAGCATTTT	CATSGNRGLEPQHF